Below, 31 T cell receptor beta chains from the same sample are listed, as sequenced in a study of T cells in Graves' hyperthyroidism and ophthalmopathy (dated by TCRdb to 2018 to 2020). The library was generated by multiplex PCR. The sequencer listed for this sample is Illumina HiSeq 2000. Amplification of TCR beta CDR3 regions was carried out from RNA transcripts. For the first round of RT-PCR on the TCR CDR3, the HTBI primer set was used together with the Qiagen OneStep RT-PCR kit. TCRdb redid the processing of the public reads, applying fastp at Q25 and MiXCR, and retained in-frame beta chains. Every CDR3 protein is listed once, alongside the most common genes and DNA of its rows. This sample lists around 380,000 distinct CDR3 sequences; around an eighth were detected once. 20% to 25% of the sample belongs to the ten largest clones. The sequenced material came from blood. The source is a man aged 25-45 years with Graves' hyperthyroidism that later progressed to Graves' ophthalmopathy.

This clonotype was found many times. The V call is TRBV28, the J call TRBJ1-2, with a tentative D call TRBD1 (6 bases). With 6 bases removed from V and 4 bases from J, the gap between germline ends came to 15 bases. This CDR3 contains 14 residues. From germline, CDR1 is MDHEN and CDR2 SYDVKM. CDR3 nucleotide sequence: TGTGCCAGCAGCACCGGGACACCACCCTATGGCTACACCTTC. Its protein product is CASSTGTPPYGYTF.

This sequence joins TRBV6-5 and TRBJ2-3; 14 bases match TRBD2. The CDR3 is 16 amino acids. V was clipped by 3 bases and J by 5 bases; unmatched bases: 4. Germline V lookup: CDR1 MNHEY, CDR2 SVGAGI. The CDR3 DNA reads TGTGCCAGCAGTTATTCCGGGACTAGCGGGGGAGATACGCAGTATTTT. It codes for CASSYSGTSGGDTQYF.

This clonotype has only a few counts. This rearrangement joins TRBV6-1 to TRBJ2-7; D ambiguous. The CDR3 loop spans 16 amino acids. Trimming removed 2 bases at V and 2 bases at J, with 16 bases between. Germline CDR1 MNHNS, CDR2 SASEGT. CDR3 in amino acids: CASSERVVRSPYEQYF. CDR3 DNA: TGTGCCAGCAGTGAACGCGTGGTCAGGTCACCCTACGAGCAGTACTTC.

J is TRBJ1-6 and V is TRBV29-1; a weak D match, TRBD1 (5 bases). Trimming stripped 5 bases from V and 9 bases from J, with 23 bases between. Germline values: CDR1 SQVTM, CDR2 ANQGSEA. CDR3 length equals 16 residues. The CDR3 loop is CSVSLGSGYQGSPLHF. DNA for the CDR3: TGCAGCGTTTCTTTAGGAAGTGGATACCAGGGTTCACCCCTCCACTTT.

This clonotype was observed at least ten times. The chain couples TRBV27 to TRBJ2-1, with 9 bases aligning to TRBD2. Per the germline V gene, CDR1 is MNHEY and CDR2 is SMNVEV (reference sequence). V lost 2 bases to trimming and J lost 8 bases; unmatched junction nucleotides: 7. This CDR3 is 15 amino acids long. The CDR3 DNA reads TGTGCCAGCAGTTTAGCGGGGGGGGTAGCAGATGAGCAGTTCTTC. Translation: CASSLAGGVADEQFF.

This clonotype occurred a few times. The chain carries TRBV12-3 or TRBV12-4 and TRBJ2-7; 7 bases are a match to TRBD2. Trimming removed 6 bases from V and 1 base from J; junction bases left unmatched: 9. CDR3 length: 15 residues. This CDR3 is CASSRSPGRSYEQYF. In DNA, the CDR3 is TGTGCCAGCAGCCGTTCCCCCGGGAGGTCCTACGAGCAGTACTTC.

This chain links TRBV6-1 with TRBJ1-6; the match to TRBD1 covers 9 bases. Trimming took 6 bases from V and 10 from J; bases not matched to a gene: 7. Germline values: CDR1 MNHNS, CDR2 SASEGT. The CDR3 covers 14 residues. CDR3 loop: CASRQGAKSSPLHF. In nucleotides, the CDR3 is TGTGCCAGCAGACAGGGGGCAAAGTCGTCACCCCTCCACTTT.

This clonotype came up many times. The chain joins TRBV5-1 to TRBJ2-7; possible D gene TRBD1, 5 bases. V lost 4 bases to trimming and J lost 5 bases, with 7 bases between them. Per the germline V gene, CDR1 is SGHRS and CDR2 is YFSETQ. The CDR3 is made up of 11 amino acids. This chain's CDR3 is CASSQDNEQYF. CDR3 DNA sequence: TGCGCCAGCAGCCAGGACAACGAGCAGTACTTC.

This clonotype was counted only a few times. The chain couples TRBV4-1 to TRBJ1-2; weak D call: TRBD1 (5 bases). Germline V CDR1 and CDR2: MGHRA, YSYEKL. Trimming left V 2 bases short and J 7 bases short, with 8 bases between. This CDR3 contains 12 residues. The CDR3 nucleotides are TGCGCCAGCAGCCAACCCGGGGGTGGCTACACCTTC. This encodes CASSQPGGGYTF.

The sample holds many counts of this clonotype. The chain links TRBV30 to TRBJ1-2; D uncertain. CDR3 size: 13 residues. Germline CDR1 GTSNPN, CDR2 SVGIG (reference sequence). V was shortened by 2 bases and J by 2 bases, with 9 bases between the two germline ends. CDR3: CAWSPSTNYGYTF. The CDR3, as DNA: TGTGCCTGGAGTCCCTCCACCAACTATGGCTACACCTTC.

This clonotype has a handful of counts. The rearrangement uses TRBV6-1 and TRBJ1-6, with 10 bases lining up with TRBD1. In germline, CDR1 is MNHNS, CDR2 SASEGT. V trimming: 6 bases; J trimming: 2 bases; junction bases outside the gene matches: 7. The CDR3 runs to 17 residues. The CDR3 DNA reads TGTGCCAGCAGCCCCGGGACAGGGGTGGCCTATAATTCACCCCTCCACTTT. Its translation: CASSPGTGVAYNSPLHF.

This clonotype occurred a few times. CDR3 DNA: TGTGCCAGCAGCACTAGCGGGGGGAGGGATACGCAGTATTTT. It yields the protein CASSTSGGRDTQYF. The chain is built from TRBV7-2 and TRBJ2-3, with TRBD2 identical over 12 bases. From germline, CDR1 is SGHTA and CDR2 FQGNSA. Trimming at V came to 5 bases and at J to 6 bases, leaving 3 bases not matched to a gene. The CDR3 totals 14 residues.

This clonotype has at least ten counts. At one boundary the junction diverges from the germline segment, which might be a read error. J is TRBJ1-5 and V is TRBV20-1; TRBD1 might be the D (5 bases). CDR1 and CDR2 (germline): DFQATT, SNEGSKA (reference sequence). This CDR3 is built from 15 residues. CDR3 in DNA: TGCAGTGCTAGACCAGGGTTCGAGAGCAATCAACCCCAGCATTTT. This encodes CSARPGFESNQPQHF.

Note on this clonotype: Since a much larger clone is just one base distant, this may be a read error. The chain links TRBV7-3 to TRBJ1-2, with D possibly matching TRBD1 (5 bases). Trimming cost V 5 bases and J 8 bases, with 21 bases left between them. This CDR3 has 15 residues. Germline CDR1 is SGHTA and CDR2 is FQGTGA. The CDR3 nucleotides are TGTGCCAGCAGCGCCTCGGGGGGGACCCATAGCGGCTACACCTTC. Translating it yields CASSASGGTHSGYTF.

This chain links TRBV6-5 with TRBJ2-7, with 9 bases fitting TRBD1. The CDR3 is 16 amino acids. The germline CDR1 and CDR2 sequences are MNHEY and SVGAGI. J gave up 7 bases and V 3 bases, and 13 bases lay outside the gene matches. The CDR3 here is CASSYHGQGLTREQYF. The CDR3 bases are TGTGCCAGCAGTTATCACGGACAGGGGTTGACTCGGGAGCAGTACTTC.

This clonotype was recorded at least ten times. V usage is TRBV12-3 or TRBV12-4 and J usage is TRBJ2-1; TRBD2 matches 8 bases. This CDR3 contains 14 residues. V was clipped by 6 bases and J by 4 bases; unmatched bases: 5. The CDR3 loop is CASSSGGPYNEQFF. In nucleotides, the CDR3 is TGTGCCAGCAGCAGCGGGGGCCCGTACAATGAGCAGTTCTTC.

Here the CDR3 reads CASSFENWGYEQYF. The CDR3 region has the DNA TGTGCCAGCAGCTTTGAAAACTGGGGCTACGAGCAGTACTTC. The rearrangement joins TRBV11-3 to TRBJ2-7; no firm D call. V was clipped by 3 bases and J by 3 bases, with 12 bases between them. Germline V gene lookup returns CDR1 SGHNT and CDR2 YENEEA. This CDR3 has 14 residues.

This clonotype was observed a handful of times. The chain links TRBV19 to TRBJ2-1, with a possible D match to TRBD2 (6 bases). This CDR3 contains 11 residues. The V end lost 6 bases, the J end lost 6 bases, and 6 bases lay between the germline ends. CDR1 LNHDA and CDR2 SQIVND come from the germline V gene (reference sequence). CDR3 nucleotides: TGTGCCAGTAGGGGGGGCAATGAGCAGTTCTTC. As protein: CASRGGNEQFF.

This clonotype was counted many times. The genes are TRBV6-1 and TRBJ1-2, with D possibly being TRBD1 (6 bases). This CDR3 is built from 15 residues. With 4 bases removed from V and 0 bases from J, the gap between germline ends came to 12 bases. CDR1 MNHNS and CDR2 SASEGT come from the germline V gene. The CDR3: CASSAETGANYGYTF. As DNA, the CDR3 is TGTGCCAGCAGTGCGGAGACAGGAGCTAACTATGGCTACACCTTC.

J is TRBJ1-4 and V is TRBV18; 9 nucleotides align to TRBD1. CDR1 and CDR2 (germline): KGHSH, LQKENI. The CDR3 contains 14 residues. With 4 bases clipped from V and 8 bases from J, the junction kept 5 bases outside the gene matches. The CDR3 reads CASSLYRGQEKLFF. As DNA, the CDR3 is TGTGCCAGCTCACTGTACAGGGGGCAGGAAAAACTGTTTTTT.

This clonotype was counted at least ten times. The chain links TRBV5-1 to TRBJ2-7; 8 bases agree with TRBD2. V dropped 1 base and J dropped 4; count of bases not matched to a gene: 4. Germline CDR1 reads SGHRS; CDR2 reads YFSETQ. The CDR3 has 14 amino acids. The CDR3 is CASSLNSGVYEQYF. The CDR3 bases are TGCGCCAGCAGCTTGAATAGCGGGGTGTACGAGCAGTACTTC.

With respect to this clonotype: This could be a read error, since a much larger clone is one nucleotide away. The rearrangement links TRBV2 to TRBJ1-6, with D maybe TRBD1 (5 bases). CDR1 is SNHLY and CDR2 is FYNNEI in the germline V gene. The CDR3 totals 13 residues. V was trimmed by 4 bases and J by 9 bases, leaving 10 bases between them. CDR3 sequence reads: CASSGGGGSPLHF. In nucleotides, the CDR3 is TGTGCCAGCAGTGGGGGGGGGGGTTCACCCCTCCACTTT.

This chain links TRBV5-4 with TRBJ2-7; 8 nucleotides align to TRBD2. After removal of 4 bases from V and 0 bases from J, the junction contained 3 bases not matched to a gene. Germline V gives CDR1 SGHNT, CDR2 YYREEE (reference sequence). CDR3 length equals 14 residues. This CDR3 is CASSVAGPSYEQYF. CDR3 nucleotide sequence: TGTGCCAGCAGCGTAGCGGGGCCCTCCTACGAGCAGTACTTC.

This clonotype appeared many times. This sequence joins TRBV30 and TRBJ1-4, with TRBD1 as a possible D gene (5 bases). Germline CDR1 and CDR2: GTSNPN and SVGIG (reference sequence). The CDR3 spans 13 residues. Trimming took 0 bases from V and 8 from J, leaving 10 bases between them. CDR3 DNA: TGTGCCTGGAGTGTAGGGACCGGGGAAAAACTGTTTTTT. Its translation is CAWSVGTGEKLFF.

Note on this clonotype: A read error may account for a junction end that differs from germline. The J gene is TRBJ1-5, the V gene TRBV18; 8 bases align to TRBD1. The CDR3 extends over 15 amino acids. Per germline, CDR1 KGHSH and CDR2 LQKENI. In DNA, the CDR3 is TGTGCCGGCTCACCCGGGACAGGTATCAATCAGCCCCAGCATTTT. It specifies CAGSPGTGINQPQHF.

The chain links TRBV2 to TRBJ2-7; 9 bases line up with TRBD2. The CDR3 extends over 17 amino acids. With 0 bases clipped from V and 3 bases from J, the junction kept 9 bases outside the gene matches. Germline CDR1 is SNHLY and CDR2 is FYNNEI. The CDR3 reads CASSEAPPGLAYYEQYF. Written as DNA, the CDR3 is TGTGCCAGCAGTGAAGCGCCCCCGGGACTAGCTTACTACGAGCAGTACTTC.

The chain joins TRBV7-3 to TRBJ2-2; the D gene is possibly TRBD2 (5 bases). Deletions cut 5 bases from V and 5 bases from J, with 18 bases between. The CDR3 has 16 residues. The germline V gene has CDR1 SGHTA and CDR2 FQGTGA. The CDR3, as DNA: TGTGCCAGCAGCCCCACCCCTTACGGGGAGACCGGGGAGCTGTTTTTT. Translated: CASSPTPYGETGELFF. Supplemented by reference TRBV7-3 and TRBJ2-2, the full variable domain reads GAGVSQTPSNKVTEKGKYVELRCDPISGHTALYWYRQSLGQGPEFLIYFQGTGAADDSGLPNDRFFAVRPEGSVSTLKIQRTERGDSAVYLCASSPTPYGETGELFFGEGSRLTVL.

This clonotype was detected many times. The chain has TRBV28 and TRBJ2-1; D remains ambiguous. This CDR3 is built from 15 residues. Per germline, CDR1 MDHEN and CDR2 SYDVKM. V dropped 6 bases and J dropped 0 bases, with 12 bases sitting between them. CDR3 DNA: TGTGCCAGCAGAAAGGACCTGAGCTCCTACAATGAGCAGTTCTTC. Encoded protein: CASRKDLSSYNEQFF. Variable domain in full (rest from reference TRBV28 and TRBJ2-1): DVKVTQSSRYLVKRTGEKVFLECVQDMDHENMFWYRQDPGLGLRLIYFSYDVKMKEKGDIPEGYSVSREKKERFSLILESASTNQTSMYLCASRKDLSSYNEQFFGPGTRLTVL.

This clonotype appeared many times. The chain combines TRBV27 with TRBJ1-6; D is ambiguous. The CDR3 sequence is 15 residues long. With 6 bases removed from V and 0 bases from J, the gap between germline ends came to 9 bases. CDR1 and CDR2 from the germline V gene are MNHEY and SMNVEV (reference sequence). The CDR3 is CASSPQSSYNSPLHF. In DNA form, the CDR3 reads TGTGCCAGCAGCCCACAGAGCTCCTATAATTCACCCCTCCACTTT.

This clonotype was detected many times. This rearrangement joins TRBV11-3 to TRBJ2-7; tentatively, D is TRBD1 (5 bases). V was shortened by 5 bases and J by 5 bases, with 19 bases between the two germline ends. This CDR3 has 15 amino acids. CDR1 is SGHNT and CDR2 is YENEEA in the germline V gene. CDR3 protein: CASSPGAGLPHEQYF. The CDR3 DNA reads as TGTGCCAGCAGCCCTGGGGCAGGTCTGCCCCACGAGCAGTACTTC.

This clonotype occurred a few times. This rearrangement joins TRBV15 to TRBJ1-2, with D perhaps matching TRBD1 (5 bases). V dropped 5 bases and J dropped 3 bases, with 16 bases sitting between them. The CDR3 spans 15 residues. Germline V gives CDR1 LNHNV, CDR2 YYDKDF (reference sequence). CDR3 sequence: CATSWGWERDYGYTF. The CDR3 region has the DNA TGTGCCACCAGCTGGGGCTGGGAGCGCGACTATGGCTACACCTTC.